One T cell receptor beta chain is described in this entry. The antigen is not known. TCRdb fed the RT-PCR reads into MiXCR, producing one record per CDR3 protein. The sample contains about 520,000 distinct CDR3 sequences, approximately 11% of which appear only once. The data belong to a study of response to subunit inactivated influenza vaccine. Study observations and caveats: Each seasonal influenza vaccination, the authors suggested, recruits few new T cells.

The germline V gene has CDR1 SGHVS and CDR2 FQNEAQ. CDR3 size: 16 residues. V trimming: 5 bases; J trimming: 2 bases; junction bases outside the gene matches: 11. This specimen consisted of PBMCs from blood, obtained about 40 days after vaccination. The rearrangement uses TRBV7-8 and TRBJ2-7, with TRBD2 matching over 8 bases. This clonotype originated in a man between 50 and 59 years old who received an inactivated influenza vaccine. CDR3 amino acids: CASSLSGGRPAYEQYF. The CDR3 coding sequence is TGTGCCAGCAGCCTATCGGGGGGGCGTCCGGCCTACGAGCAGTACTTC. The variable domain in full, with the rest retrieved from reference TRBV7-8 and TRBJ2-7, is GAGVSQSPRYKVAKRGQDVALRCDPISGHVSLFWYQQALGQGPEFLTYFQNEAQLDKSGLPSDRFFAERPEGSVSTLKIQRTQQEDSAVYLCASSLSGGRPAYEQYFGPGTRLTVT.